The T cell receptor (beta chain) under discussion was sequenced for a study of identical twins. Study-wide points: The study found excess low generation probability among twin-shared out-of-frame alpha sequences.

V lost 3 bases, J lost 5 bases, and 14 bases lay in between. Germline values: CDR1 ENHRY, CDR2 SYGVKD. The CDR3 is 14 amino acids. In the case of this clonotype: The antigen remains undetermined.

TCRdb re-called the 5' RACE reads with MiXCR, one entry per CDR3 protein. The top ten clones hold about 1.6% of a sample with roughly 630,000 distinct CDR3 sequences, under 8.5% of them seen once. These records were also assigned to another study, of yellow fever vaccine responses in identical twins. That source adds: Reportedly, twins' vaccine T cell responses looked partly convergent and partly personalized.

The chain has TRBV10-3 and TRBJ2-7; perhaps TRBD2 as D (5 bases). This TCR came from a woman between 18 and 30 years old in good health. The sample was PBMCs. Here the CDR3 DNA reads TGTGCCATCAGTGACCCCGGGGTGGAGAACGAGCAGTACTTC. This sequence encodes CAISDPGVENEQYF.